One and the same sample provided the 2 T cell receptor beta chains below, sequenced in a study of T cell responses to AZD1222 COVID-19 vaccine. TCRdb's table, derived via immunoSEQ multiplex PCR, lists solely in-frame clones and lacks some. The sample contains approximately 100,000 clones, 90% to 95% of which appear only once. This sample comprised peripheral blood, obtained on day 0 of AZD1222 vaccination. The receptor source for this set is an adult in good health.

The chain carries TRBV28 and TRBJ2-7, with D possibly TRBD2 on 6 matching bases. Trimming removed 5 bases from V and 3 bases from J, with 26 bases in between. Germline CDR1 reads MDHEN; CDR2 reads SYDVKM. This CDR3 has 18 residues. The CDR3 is CASSPLWRGSPLHYEQYF. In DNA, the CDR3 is TGTGCCAGCAGTCCCCTCTGGAGGGGTAGCCCACTACACTACGAGCAGTACTTC.

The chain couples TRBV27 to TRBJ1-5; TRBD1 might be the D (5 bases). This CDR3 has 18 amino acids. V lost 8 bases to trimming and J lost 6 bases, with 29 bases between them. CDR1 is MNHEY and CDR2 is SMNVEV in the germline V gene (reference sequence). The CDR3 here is CASSRAGTGGTLLQPQHF. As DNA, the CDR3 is TGTGCCAGCTCCCGTGCAGGGACGGGAGGGACCCTTCTTCAGCCCCAGCATTTT.